This is a list of T cell receptor beta chains from one sample in a study of shared clonotypes between healthy human individuals. Clones were sequenced by immunoSEQ multiplex PCR, and TCRdb holds only the in-frame ones, with some missing. The table records approximately 500,000 clones, roughly 80% of them present only once. The material sequenced was PBMCs. These receptors all come from a middle-aged woman in good health. Some clones in this sample may be carry-over from other donors' samples. Each CDR3 is given with its conserved first and last residue. The order of the fields is V gene, D gene, clone size, J gene, CDR3 length, CDR3 protein, CDR3 DNA. The D gene is left open where the match is weak. Expanded clones get a size class; other rows say once, few or many, or leave the size out.

TRBV18	-	-	TRBJ1-1	14	CASSQGIMNTEAFF	TGTGCCAGCTCCCAGGGAATCATGAACACTGAAGCTTTCTTT
TRBV11-2	TRBD1	once	TRBJ2-3	16	CASSRDRGQRADTQYF	TGTGCCAGCAGCCGCGACAGGGGGCAGAGGGCAGATACGCAGTATTTT
TRBV4-2	-	few	TRBJ1-5	12	CASSFLLQPQHF	TGTGCCAGCTCCTTTCTGCTACAGCCCCAGCATTTT
TRBV28	-	-	TRBJ1-5	14	CASSPVGDHQPQHF	TGTGCCAGCAGTCCCGTAGGGGACCATCAGCCCCAGCATTTT
TRBV5-1	-	few	TRBJ2-5	16	CASSLAGQGGGETQYF	TGCGCCAGCAGCTTGGCCGGCCAGGGAGGAGGAGAGACCCAGTACTTC
TRBV11-2	TRBD1	-	TRBJ2-7	14	CASSLARGQYEQYF	TGTGCCAGCAGCTTAGCCAGGGGGCAGTACGAGCAGTACTTC
TRBV5-1	-	-	TRBJ2-3	14	CASSLIGGTDTQYF	TGCGCCAGCAGCTTGATTGGGGGCACAGATACGCAGTATTTT
TRBV6-1	-	-	TRBJ1-5	14	CASSATHSNQPQHF	TGTGCCAGCAGTGCTACCCATAGCAATCAGCCCCAGCATTTT
TRBV10-2	TRBD2	-	TRBJ2-1	14	CASRRGLAGPQQFF	TGCGCCAGCAGAAGGGGACTAGCGGGACCCCAGCAGTTCTTC
TRBV6-1	TRBD1	-	TRBJ2-3	13	CASKTGGQGTQYF	TGTGCCAGCAAGACAGGGGGCCAAGGTACGCAGTATTTT
TRBV6-1	-	-	TRBJ2-3	15	CASSRVRGSTDTQYF	TGTGCCAGCAGTAGAGTCAGGGGAAGCACAGATACGCAGTATTTT
TRBV6-5	-	-	TRBJ1-6	11	CASSYGGPLHF	TGTGCCAGCAGTTACGGGGGACCCCTCCACTTT
TRBV2	TRBD1	-	TRBJ1-5	19	CASSEPHGTGNHSNQPQHF	TGTGCCAGCAGTGAACCTCATGGGACAGGGAATCATAGCAATCAGCCCCAGCATTTT
TRBV6-5	TRBD1	-	TRBJ2-7	13	CASTGQGLYEQYF	TGTGCCAGTACTGGACAGGGGCTCTACGAGCAGTACTTC
TRBV5-1	TRBD2	-	TRBJ2-4	15	CASSLGTSSKNIQYF	TGCGCCAGCAGCTTGGGGACTAGCAGCAAAAACATTCAGTACTTC
TRBV28	-	few	TRBJ2-7	11	CASSSSYEQYF	TGTGCCAGCAGCTCCTCCTACGAGCAGTACTTC
TRBV19	TRBD2	-	TRBJ2-3	18	CASSLGLAGGPGTDTQYF	TGTGCCAGTAGCTTGGGACTAGCGGGAGGGCCCGGCACAGATACGCAGTATTTT
TRBV7-2	-	many	TRBJ2-4	15	CASSWDTIAKNIQYF	TGTGCCAGCAGTTGGGACACCATAGCCAAAAACATTCAGTACTTC
TRBV7-8	TRBD1	-	TRBJ2-2	15	CASSPRTGDTGELFF	TGTGCCAGCAGCCCACGGACAGGGGACACCGGGGAGCTGTTTTTT
TRBV30	TRBD2	-	TRBJ2-7	15	CAWSPPPSGSYEQYF	TGTGCCTGGAGTCCACCTCCTAGCGGGTCCTACGAGCAGTACTTC
TRBV27	TRBD2	-	TRBJ2-7	13	CASSPAGPYEQYF	TGTGCCAGCAGCCCAGCGGGACCCTACGAGCAGTACTTC
TRBV7-7	TRBD1	few	TRBJ2-5	13	CASSQRQGETQYF	TGTGCTAGCAGCCAGAGACAGGGGGAGACCCAGTACTTC
TRBV28	-	-	TRBJ2-7	14	CASSFSGAGYEQYF	TGTGCCAGCAGCTTTAGCGGAGCCGGCTACGAGCAGTACTTC
TRBV2	-	-	TRBJ2-4	12	CASSERKTLGHF	TGTGCCAGCAGTGAAAGGAAAACATTAGGACACTTC
TRBV30	-	-	TRBJ2-5	14	CAWSLSDRQETQYF	TGTGCCTGGAGTCTTTCGGACAGACAAGAGACCCAGTACTTC
TRBV10-2	TRBD2	once	TRBJ2-2	16	CASRTSGRALVGELFF	TGCGCCAGCAGGACTAGCGGGAGGGCCCTAGTCGGGGAGCTGTTTTTT
TRBV4-1	TRBD1	-	TRBJ1-6	15	CASSQRGTDNSPLHF	TGCGCCAGCAGCCAACGAGGGACAGATAATTCACCCCTCCACTTT
TRBV18	-	once	TRBJ1-3	15	CASSPSISSGNTIYF	TGTGCCAGCTCACCAAGTATTAGCTCTGGAAACACCATATATTTT
TRBV28	-	-	TRBJ2-1	16	CASSLYRSRSYNEQFF	TGTGCCAGCAGTTTGTACAGGTCCAGGTCCTACAATGAGCAGTTCTTC
TRBV6-5	TRBD1	once	TRBJ2-4	14	CASRAGTGMDIQYF	TGTGCCAGCAGAGCCGGGACAGGGATGGACATTCAGTACTTC
TRBV11-2	-	-	TRBJ2-5	13	CASSRPSGETQYF	TGTGCCAGCAGCCGGCCCTCTGGAGAGACCCAGTACTTC
TRBV5-1	-	-	TRBJ1-4	14	CASSLGHPNEKLFF	TGCGCCAGCAGCTTGGGGCACCCCAATGAAAAACTGTTTTTT
TRBV6-1	-	-	TRBJ1-3	15	CASSGEALSGNTIYF	TGTGCCAGCAGTGGTGAGGCCCTCTCTGGAAACACCATATATTTT